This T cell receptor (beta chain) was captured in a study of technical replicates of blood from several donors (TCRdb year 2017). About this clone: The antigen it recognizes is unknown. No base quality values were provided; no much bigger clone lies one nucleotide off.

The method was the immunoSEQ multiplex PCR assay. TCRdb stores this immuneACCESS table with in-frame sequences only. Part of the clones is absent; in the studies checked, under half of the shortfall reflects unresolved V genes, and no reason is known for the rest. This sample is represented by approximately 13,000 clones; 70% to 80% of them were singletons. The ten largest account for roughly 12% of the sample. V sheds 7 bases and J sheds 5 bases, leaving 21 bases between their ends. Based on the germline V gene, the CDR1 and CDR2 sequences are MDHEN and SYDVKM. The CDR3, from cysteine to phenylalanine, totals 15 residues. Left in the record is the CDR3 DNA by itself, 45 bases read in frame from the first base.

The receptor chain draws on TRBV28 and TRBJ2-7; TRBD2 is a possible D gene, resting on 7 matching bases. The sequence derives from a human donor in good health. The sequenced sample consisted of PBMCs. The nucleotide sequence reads TGTGCCAGCACCCCGGGGGGCGGGAGCGTCCACGAGCAGTACTTC. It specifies CASTPGGGSVHEQYF. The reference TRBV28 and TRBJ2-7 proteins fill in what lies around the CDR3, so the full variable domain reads DVKVTQSSRYLVKRTGEKVFLECVQDMDHENMFWYRQDPGLGLRLIYFSYDVKMKEKGDIPEGYSVSREKKERFSLILESASTNQTSMYLCASTPGGGSVHEQYFGPGTRLTVT.